One and the same sample provided the 22 T cell receptor beta chains below, sequenced in a study of persistence of HIV-infected CD4 T cells. The stimulus was an HIV-1 Gag 15-mer peptide pool, roughly 1 ug/peptide/mL. Sorting of responding CD4+ T cells relied on upregulated CD40 ligand together with CD69. Sequencing used immunoSEQ version 4 in survey mode. The protocol was immunoSEQ multiplex PCR, while the TCRdb copy is restricted to in-frame clones and leaves out a portion. The sample contains some 9,200 clones, more than 65% of which appear only once. Antigen specificity for these receptors is unknown. The input for sequencing was CD4+ T cells sorted from PBMCs after roughly 18-hour stimulation, taken from a patient who received antiretroviral therapy. The source of these receptors is an adult woman with HIV who was CMV-seropositive.

The chain uses TRBV20-1 and TRBJ1-2; possibly TRBD1 for D (5 bases). With 6 bases removed from V and 4 bases from J, the gap between germline ends came to 9 bases. CDR1 and CDR2 from the germline V gene are DFQATT and SNEGSKA (reference sequence). The CDR3 consists of 11 residues. CDR3 residues: CSADGGYGYTF. CDR3 DNA: TGCAGTGCCGACGGGGGCTATGGCTACACCTTC.

The rearrangement joins TRBV2 to TRBJ1-1; TRBD1 is a possible D gene (5 bases). V was clipped by 7 bases and J by 1 base, with 16 bases between them. The CDR3 covers 15 residues. The germline V gene encodes CDR1 SNHLY and CDR2 FYNNEI. The CDR3 DNA reads as TGTGCCAGCATCCTTCCGACAGCATGGAACACTGAAGCTTTCTTT. Amino acid sequence: CASILPTAWNTEAFF. Supplemented by reference TRBV2 and TRBJ1-1, the full variable domain reads EPEVTQTPSHQVTQMGQEVILRCVPISNHLYFYWYRQILGQKVEFLVSFYNNEISEKSEIFDDQFSVERPDGSNFTLKIRSTKLEDSAMYFCASILPTAWNTEAFFGQGTRLTVV.

This clone has more than one count but fewer than ten. The chain employs TRBV5-4 and TRBJ1-1; 12 positions agree with TRBD1. Germline-derived CDR1 and CDR2 are SGHNT and YYREEE (reference sequence). CDR3 length equals 14 residues. V gave up 4 bases and J gave up 3 bases; unmatched junction bases: 1. The CDR3 sequence: CASSRDRGHTEAFF. As DNA, the CDR3 is TGTGCCAGCAGCCGGGACAGGGGGCACACTGAAGCTTTCTTT.

The gene calls are TRBV3-1 (or the pseudogene TRBV3-2) and TRBJ2-7, with TRBD1 as a possible D gene (5 bases). Looked up from germline, CDR1 is LGHDT and CDR2 is YNNKEL (reference sequence). CDR3 length equals 17 residues. Deletions cut 1 base from V and 0 bases from J, with 16 bases between. CDR3 nucleotide sequence: TGTGCCAGCAGCCAAGGGGGTAGTTGGGGCAGCTCCTACGAGCAGTACTTC. This gives the protein CASSQGGSWGSSYEQYF.

This chain links TRBV5-1 with TRBJ2-1; no clear D. This CDR3 is built from 13 residues. The germline V gene has CDR1 SGHRS and CDR2 YFSETQ. Trimming took 0 bases from V and 7 from J, leaving 8 bases between them. The CDR3 here is CASSLGTANEQFF. The CDR3 bases are TGCGCCAGCAGCTTGGGAACAGCAAATGAGCAGTTCTTC.

This sequence joins TRBV28 and TRBJ2-7, with a weak D call TRBD2 (6 bases). V shed 6 bases and J shed 3 bases, with 6 bases lying between them. Per the germline V gene, CDR1 is MDHEN and CDR2 is SYDVKM. The CDR3 covers 11 residues. For the CDR3, the DNA is TGTGCCAGCAGGGGGGGCTACGAGCAGTACTTC. Amino acids: CASRGGYEQYF.

This chain joins TRBV28 and TRBJ2-4, with TRBD1 identical over 10 bases. The junction had 7 bases not matched to a gene; V was cut back by 2 bases and J by 6 bases. The V gene's germline CDR1 is MDHEN and CDR2 SYDVKM. This CDR3 region has 16 residues. The CDR3 DNA reads as TGTGCCAGCAGTTTAGAGGGGGGACAGGGGAGAAACATTCAGTACTTC. Translating gives CASSLEGGQGRNIQYF.

The rearrangement links TRBV3-1 (or the pseudogene TRBV3-2) to TRBJ1-2; the D is unclear. Looked up from germline, CDR1 is LGHDT and CDR2 is YNNKEL (reference sequence). The CDR3 extends over 14 amino acids. The V end was cut by 1 base, the J end by 4 bases, with 10 bases between. The DNA of the CDR3 is TGTGCCAGCAGCCAAGGCCGAGTAGGCTATGGCTACACCTTC. It encodes CASSQGRVGYGYTF.

The J gene is TRBJ2-3, the V gene TRBV5-1; the match to TRBD2 covers 9 bases. The germline CDR1 and CDR2 sequences are SGHRS and YFSETQ. The CDR3 sequence is 19 residues long. The V and J ends lost 1 base and 4 bases, in that order; junction bases with no gene match: 16. The CDR3 region is CASSLLGSGRSLNADTQYF. The CDR3 coding sequence is TGCGCCAGCAGCTTGTTGGGTAGCGGGAGAAGTTTGAATGCAGATACGCAGTATTTT.

V gene TRBV7-6 combines with J gene TRBJ2-7; 8 nucleotides line up with TRBD2. There are 16 residues in the CDR3. CDR1 SGHVS and CDR2 FNYEAQ come from the germline V gene. V trimming: 5 bases; J trimming: 5 bases; junction bases outside the gene matches: 14. The CDR3 nucleotides read TGTGCCAGCAGCCTCGAGGCGAGCGGGAGAGGGAACGAGCAGTACTTC. This gives the protein CASSLEASGRGNEQYF.

The rearrangement links TRBV2 to TRBJ2-3; no clear D gene. The CDR3 is made up of 13 amino acids. Trimming took 5 bases from V and 2 from J, leaving 8 bases between them. Germline V gives CDR1 SNHLY, CDR2 FYNNEI. DNA of the CDR3: TGTGCCAGCAGTCCGTCTTTCACAGATACGCAGTATTTT. Amino acid sequence: CASSPSFTDTQYF.

Turning to this clone: The same CDR3 also results from other DNA sequences found in this sample. The chain recombines TRBV6-4 with TRBJ1-1; D is undetermined. V was pared by 0 bases and J by 2 bases, with 7 bases between. This CDR3 has 14 amino acids. Germline V gene sequence: CDR1 MRHNA, CDR2 SNTAGT. The DNA of the CDR3 is TGTGCCAGCAGTGACTCGAACAGAAACACTGAAGCTTTCTTT. This encodes CASSDSNRNTEAFF.

This clone appeared a single time. The V and J genes are TRBV5-1 and TRBJ1-1; possibly TRBD1 for D (6 bases). This CDR3 comprises 16 residues. V was pared by 0 bases and J by 7 bases, with 19 bases between. Germline assignment: CDR1 SGHRS and CDR2 YFSETQ. The DNA of the CDR3 is TGCGCCAGCAGCTTGGCCGTCGTGGCGGGAGGGGGTGAAGCTTTCTTT. Residues: CASSLAVVAGGGEAFF.

The count of this clone is one. The rearrangement uses TRBV27 and TRBJ2-3; weak D call: TRBD1 (5 bases). CDR1 is MNHEY and CDR2 is SMNVEV in the germline V gene (reference sequence). Trimming shortened V by 6 bases and J by 0 bases, and 19 bases separated the two germline ends. This CDR3 has 17 residues. CDR3 sequence reads: CASRSLMDTSSTDTQYF. DNA for the CDR3: TGTGCCAGCAGATCACTTATGGACACCTCTAGCACAGATACGCAGTATTTT.

The rearrangement uses TRBV28 and TRBJ2-7, with 8 positions matching TRBD2. Trimming took 4 bases from V and 5 from J; bases not matched to a gene: 13. Germline CDR1 is MDHEN and CDR2 is SYDVKM. This CDR3 is 16 amino acids long. CDR3 loop: CASSSLFWGSGNEQYF. The CDR3, as DNA: TGTGCCAGCAGTTCGTTATTTTGGGGTAGCGGGAACGAGCAGTACTTC.

The CDR3 spells CASSRTGSILNEQFF. CDR3 nucleotides: TGTGCCAGCAGCCGGACAGGGTCTATACTCAATGAGCAGTTCTTC. The chain carries TRBV11-1 and TRBJ2-1, with 8 bases that match TRBD1. After removal of 5 bases from V and 6 bases from J, the junction contained 9 bases not matched to a gene. Per germline, CDR1 SGHAT and CDR2 FQDESV (reference sequence). This CDR3 spans 15 amino acids.

In its sample, this clone was seen a few times. The rearrangement uses TRBV5-5 and TRBJ1-4; D may be TRBD1 (5 bases). The CDR3 spans 15 residues. Trimming cost V 0 bases and J 4 bases, with 10 bases left between them. CDR1 is SGHKS, CDR2 YYEKEE, per germline (reference sequence). In DNA form, the CDR3 reads TGTGCCAGCAGCTTGGCCGGGGGAGGTAATGAAAAACTGTTTTTT. Its translation: CASSLAGGGNEKLFF.

The CDR3 sequence is CASSPAGGLQETQYF. In DNA form, the CDR3 reads TGTGCCAGCAGCCCGGCCGGTGGCTTACAAGAGACCCAGTACTTC. The rearrangement links TRBV6-2 or TRBV6-3 to TRBJ2-5; D call uncertain. The length of the CDR3 is 15 residues. Trimming took 6 bases from V and 2 from J, leaving 16 bases between them. CDR1 is MNHEY and CDR2 is SVGEGT in the germline V gene.

V usage is TRBV5-1 and J usage is TRBJ1-4; 8 nucleotides match TRBD1. Germline V gene sequence: CDR1 SGHRS, CDR2 YFSETQ. Unmatched junction bases numbered 4, after V lost 4 bases and J lost 5 bases. The CDR3 runs to 14 residues. The CDR3 loop reads CASSPRQGNEKLFF. The CDR3 nucleotides are TGCGCCAGCAGCCCCCGACAGGGGAATGAAAAACTGTTTTTT.

The chain recombines TRBV6-5 with TRBJ2-5; 8 bases agree with TRBD1. V lost 8 bases to trimming and J lost 3 bases; unmatched junction nucleotides: 8. The germline V gene encodes CDR1 MNHEY and CDR2 SVGAGI. The CDR3 contains 14 residues. CDR3 sequence reads: CASHQTGGEETQYF. The CDR3 nucleotides read TGTGCCAGCCATCAAACAGGGGGAGAAGAGACCCAGTACTTC.

V is TRBV30 and J is TRBJ2-7, with 9 positions matching TRBD1. Germline assignment: CDR1 GTSNPN and CDR2 SVGIG (reference sequence). Unmatched junction bases numbered 3, after V lost 5 bases and J lost 1 base. The CDR3 sequence is 13 residues long. The CDR3 here is CAWGQGKSYEQYF. The CDR3, as DNA: TGTGCCTGGGGACAGGGGAAGTCCTACGAGCAGTACTTC. The full variable domain, rest sourced from reference TRBV30 and TRBJ2-7, is SQTIHQWPATLVQPVGSPLSLECTVEGTSNPNLYWYRQAAGRGLQLLFYSVGIGQISSEVPQNLSASRPQDRQFILSSKKLLLSDSGFYLCAWGQGKSYEQYFGPGTRLTVT.

This chain connects TRBV6-5 to TRBJ1-1; possible D gene TRBD1, 6 bases. Germline-derived CDR1 and CDR2 are MNHEY and SVGAGI. V shed 10 bases and J shed 8 bases, with 20 bases lying between them. The CDR3 spans 13 residues. For the CDR3, the DNA is TGTGCCACCTCACCGTGGGGGCTCACCGAAGCTTTCTTT. It specifies CATSPWGLTEAFF.